One and the same sample provided the 22 T cell receptor beta chains below, sequenced in a study of cytomegalovirus exposure and HLA in healthy donors. Researchers ran the PCR with 60 Vbeta and 13 Jbeta primers. The table came from immunoSEQ multiplex PCR; TCRdb's copy has only in-frame clones and leaves some out. The repertoire holds tens of thousands of clones, with under 80% as singletons. Sequencing was carried out using PBMCs. These receptors were taken from a man aged 40-55 years in good health and CMV-seronegative.

The J gene is TRBJ2-1, the V gene TRBV27; TRBD2 matches at 9 bases. J was trimmed by 0 bases and V by 3 bases; bases with no gene match: 0. In germline, CDR1 is MNHEY, CDR2 SMNVEV (reference sequence). The CDR3 contains 15 residues. CDR3 DNA sequence: TGTGCCAGCAGTTTTAGCGGGAGCTCCTACAATGAGCAGTTCTTC. Translating gives CASSFSGSSYNEQFF.

The chain employs TRBV10-3 and TRBJ2-3, with 12 positions matching TRBD2. The CDR3 is 16 residues long. Germline-derived CDR1 and CDR2 are ENHRY and SYGVKD. Unmatched junction bases numbered 3, after V lost 4 bases and J lost 1 base. CDR3 sequence: CAISGPSGGGTDTQYF. The CDR3 bases are TGTGCCATCAGTGGACCTAGCGGGGGGGGCACAGATACGCAGTATTTT.

The chain combines TRBV5-5 with TRBJ2-7; D may be TRBD1 (5 bases). V shed 4 bases and J shed 7 bases, with 21 bases lying between them. CDR3 size: 15 residues. CDR1 is SGHKS and CDR2 is YYEKEE in the germline V gene (reference sequence). The CDR3 DNA reads TGTGCCAGCAGCGAGGTCAGGGTAGGTACTTCGGAGCAGTACTTC. Its protein product is CASSEVRVGTSEQYF.

The chain uses TRBV5-4 and TRBJ2-3; 7 bases agree with TRBD2. V lost 3 bases to trimming and J lost 2 bases; unmatched junction nucleotides: 3. CDR1 and CDR2 (germline): SGHNT, YYREEE (reference sequence). This CDR3 contains 14 residues. CDR3 coding DNA: TGTGCCAGCAGCTCAGCGGGATACACAGATACGCAGTATTTT. Protein sequence: CASSSAGYTDTQYF.

This rearrangement joins TRBV28 to TRBJ1-2; no reliable D call. The CDR3 contains 16 residues. V lost 6 bases, J lost 0 bases, and 17 bases lay in between. Per germline, CDR1 MDHEN and CDR2 SYDVKM. CDR3 nucleotide sequence: TGTGCCAGCAGCCCGCAGTTTCTACTAGCTAACTATGGCTACACCTTC. It specifies CASSPQFLLANYGYTF.

The chain is built from TRBV6-5 and TRBJ2-5; D is uncertain. V was cut by 2 bases and J by 0 bases, with 7 bases left in between. Germline CDR1 and CDR2: MNHEY and SVGAGI. The CDR3 length is 14 residues. The CDR3 is CASSYVTHQETQYF. CDR3 sequence (DNA): TGTGCCAGCAGTTACGTGACACACCAAGAGACCCAGTACTTC.

The rearrangement links TRBV10-3 to TRBJ1-4, with D perhaps matching TRBD1 (5 bases). Germline values: CDR1 ENHRY, CDR2 SYGVKD. Trimming took off 8 bases at V and 6 bases at J, with 19 bases between the two ends. The CDR3 totals 15 residues. CDR3: CAIGASGVVDEKLFF. CDR3 nucleotide sequence: TGTGCCATCGGGGCTTCTGGGGTAGTAGATGAAAAACTGTTTTTT.

The rearrangement joins TRBV28 to TRBJ2-7; no clear D. The CDR3 is 14 amino acids. Trimming shortened V by 10 bases and J by 5 bases, and 21 bases separated the two germline ends. In germline, CDR1 is MDHEN, CDR2 SYDVKM. CDR3 loop: CATAVSPLIHEQYF. As DNA, the CDR3 is TGTGCCACTGCGGTGTCCCCTCTGATCCACGAGCAGTACTTC.

The V and J genes are TRBV18 and TRBJ2-1, with 10 bases aligning to TRBD1. V dropped 5 bases and J dropped 3; count of bases not matched to a gene: 7. The CDR3 totals 16 residues. The germline CDR1 and CDR2 sequences are KGHSH and LQKENI. The CDR3 DNA sequence: TGTGCCAGCTCAAACGACAGGGGGCTTCTCTACAATGAGCAGTTCTTC. As protein: CASSNDRGLLYNEQFF.

The rearrangement joins TRBV6-4 to TRBJ2-1; the D gene is possibly TRBD2 (5 bases). The germline CDR1 and CDR2 sequences are MRHNA and SNTAGT. Deletions cut 0 bases from V and 2 bases from J, with 11 bases between. CDR3 length: 16 amino acids. Here the CDR3 reads CASSDSSRTPYNEQFF. CDR3 DNA sequence: TGTGCCAGCAGTGACTCGTCGAGGACTCCCTACAATGAGCAGTTCTTC.

This chain links TRBV5-8 with TRBJ2-2, with 10 positions matching TRBD1. Trimming took 4 bases from V and 7 from J; bases not matched to a gene: 13. The CDR3 has 17 residues. CDR1 and CDR2 from the germline V gene are SGHTS and YDEGEE. CDR3 bases: TGTGCCAGCAGCCAAGAAATGAGACAGGGGGCTGTCGGGGAGCTGTTTTTT. It is translated as CASSQEMRQGAVGELFF.

The chain joins TRBV29-1 to TRBJ2-5; 15 nucleotides agree with TRBD2. The CDR3 is made up of 16 amino acids. The trim removed 6 bases at V and 4 bases at J, leaving 9 bases unmatched. The germline V gene has CDR1 SQVTM and CDR2 ANQGSEA. The chain's CDR3 is CSVSGTSGRRVETQYF. The CDR3 DNA follows: TGCAGCGTGTCTGGGACTAGCGGGAGGCGGGTAGAGACCCAGTACTTC.

V usage is TRBV7-2 and J usage is TRBJ2-3; D is uncertain. With 5 bases removed from V and 4 bases from J, the gap between germline ends came to 7 bases. CDR3 length: 12 residues. CDR1 and CDR2 from the germline V gene are SGHTA and FQGNSA. The CDR3 sequence: CASSPFSDTQYF. The DNA for the CDR3 is TGTGCCAGCAGCCCCTTTTCAGATACGCAGTATTTT.

V is TRBV28 and J is TRBJ1-5; possible D gene TRBD1, 5 bases. The V end was cut by 5 bases, the J end by 6 bases, with 8 bases between. There are 12 residues in the CDR3. Germline V gene sequence: CDR1 MDHEN, CDR2 SYDVKM. In DNA, the CDR3 is TGTGCCAGCAGTGAAAGGGGTCAGCCCCAGCATTTT. Amino acids: CASSERGQPQHF.

The rearrangement uses TRBV7-2 and TRBJ1-1; D unresolved. CDR3 length: 12 residues. In germline, CDR1 is SGHTA, CDR2 FQGNSA. The V gene lost 2 bases and the J gene lost 11 bases, with 12 bases spanning the gap. The CDR3 loop is CASSLRTARAFF. The CDR3 DNA reads as TGTGCCAGCAGCTTAAGGACTGCCCGGGCTTTCTTT.

The chain links TRBV7-2 to TRBJ1-6, with D perhaps matching TRBD1 (6 bases). The V end was cut by 2 bases, the J end by 7 bases, with 9 bases between. The germline V gene has CDR1 SGHTA and CDR2 FQGNSA. This CDR3 is built from 14 residues. The CDR3 spells CASSLQGLNSPLHF. The DNA for the CDR3 is TGTGCCAGCAGCTTACAGGGGTTAAATTCACCCCTCCACTTT.

The chain is built from TRBV7-9 and TRBJ2-3; 7 bases agree with TRBD1. With 2 bases clipped from V and 6 bases from J, the junction kept 2 bases outside the gene matches. This CDR3 comprises 13 residues. CDR1 is SEHNR, CDR2 FQNEAQ, per germline (reference sequence). CDR3 sequence: CASSLIQGDTQYF. CDR3 sequence (DNA): TGTGCCAGCAGCTTAATACAGGGGGATACGCAGTATTTT.

This rearrangement joins TRBV9 to TRBJ1-6; the match to TRBD1 covers 8 bases. This CDR3 spans 16 amino acids. CDR1 and CDR2 (germline): SGDLS, YYNGEE. Trimming took 0 bases from V and 10 from J; bases not matched to a gene: 9. CDR3 DNA: TGTGCCAGCAGCGTAGGTTCCCTGGACAGGGTCTCACCCCTCCACTTT. Translation: CASSVGSLDRVSPLHF.

In this sample, this clone turned up once. The genes are TRBV6-5 and TRBJ1-5; 7 bases match TRBD1. This CDR3 is 13 amino acids long. Trimming removed 2 bases from V and 6 bases from J; junction bases left unmatched: 1. Germline CDR1 and CDR2: MNHEY and SVGAGI. The CDR3 sequence: CASSYDRAQPQHF. In nucleotides, the CDR3 is TGTGCCAGCAGTTACGACAGGGCTCAGCCCCAGCATTTT.

The chain is built from TRBV11-2 and TRBJ2-6; perhaps TRBD2 as D (5 bases). From germline, CDR1 is SGHAT and CDR2 FQNNGV. CDR3 size: 18 residues. V shed 0 bases and J shed 1 base, with 13 bases lying between them. The CDR3 loop is CASSLDDIGGSGANVLTF. DNA of the CDR3: TGTGCCAGCAGCTTAGATGATATAGGAGGTTCTGGGGCCAACGTCCTGACTTTC.

CDR3 sequence reads: CASSESSLGQPYSNQPQHF. CDR3 bases: TGTGCCAGCAGCGAGAGCTCCCTGGGACAGCCATATAGCAATCAGCCCCAGCATTTT. J is TRBJ1-5 and V is TRBV9; 7 positions agree with TRBD1. The V gene's germline CDR1 is SGDLS and CDR2 YYNGEE. V dropped 3 bases and J dropped 0; count of bases not matched to a gene: 15. This CDR3 is built from 19 residues.

The gene calls are TRBV6-5 and TRBJ1-2; 9 bases agree with TRBD1. The CDR3 extends over 13 amino acids. The germline V gene has CDR1 MNHEY and CDR2 SVGAGI. V lost 4 bases to trimming and J lost 6 bases; unmatched junction nucleotides: 3. For the CDR3, the DNA is TGTGCCAGCAGTTTTACAGGGGGCGATGGCTACACCTTC. Residues: CASSFTGGDGYTF.